A single sample gave rise to the 8 T cell receptor beta chains below, sequenced in a study of shared clonotypes between healthy human individuals. Here immunoSEQ multiplex PCR was the method, and the copy in TCRdb shows in-frame clones only, minus some. This sample has about 990,000 clones; approximately 78% occur once, and the top ten carry under 0.8%. Sequenced input: memory CD4+ T cells from PBMCs. Regarding subset: CD45RA-negative fraction. The receptors come from a man aged 18 to 29 in good health. Some clones in this sample may be carry-over from other donors' samples.

The chain carries TRBV5-8 and TRBJ1-5; 9 bases are shared with TRBD1. CDR1 is SGHTS, CDR2 YDEGEE, per germline. The CDR3 has 14 residues. The V and J ends lost 4 bases and 5 bases, in that order; junction bases with no gene match: 4. The DNA for the CDR3 is TGTGCCAGCAGCCGAGGGGACAGGGATCAGCCCCAGCATTTT. Its translation is CASSRGDRDQPQHF. Based on the CDR3 plus reference TRBV5-8 and TRBJ1-5, the full variable domain is EAGVTQSPTHLIKTRGQQATLRCSPISGHTSVYWYQQALGLGLQFLLWYDEGEERNRGNFPPRFSGRQFPNYSSELNVNALELEDSALYLCASSRGDRDQPQHFGDGTRLSIL.

The gene calls are TRBV7-9 and TRBJ1-2; D gene uncertain. V gave up 5 bases and J gave up 5 bases, with 18 bases separating them. CDR1 and CDR2 (germline): SEHNR, FQNEAQ (reference sequence). The CDR3 consists of 15 residues. The DNA of the CDR3 is TGTGCCAGCAGCCGATTTGACCTTCCTGCTTATGGCTACACCTTC. It specifies CASSRFDLPAYGYTF.

Of note for this clone: This may come from a read error, since a much larger clone is one base off. The identical CDR3 is also encoded by other nucleotide sequences in the sample. The chain combines TRBV2 with TRBJ1-2; 7 bases agree with TRBD1. Germline CDR1 reads SNHLY; CDR2 reads FYNNEI. V was clipped by 6 bases and J by 2 bases; unmatched bases: 3. The CDR3 contains 13 residues. Here the CDR3 DNA reads TGTGCCAGCAGGAGGGACAGCAACTATGGCTACACCTTC. As protein: CASRRDSNYGYTF.

The chain employs TRBV10-3 and TRBJ2-7; 12 bases align to TRBD2. There are 14 residues in the CDR3. Germline lookup yields CDR1 ENHRY and CDR2 SYGVKD. V dropped 6 bases and J dropped 3; count of bases not matched to a gene: 3. As DNA, the CDR3 is TGTGCCATCAGGGCGACTAGCGGGAGCTACGAGCAGTACTTC. As protein: CAIRATSGSYEQYF.

A word on this clone: Other DNA sequences from this sample encode an identical CDR3 as well. This chain uses TRBV5-4 with TRBJ1-5; no definite D call. V was cut by 0 bases and J by 6 bases, with 7 bases left in between. The length of the CDR3 is 13 residues. CDR1 and CDR2 (germline): SGHNT, YYREEE (reference sequence). The CDR3 sequence is CASSLEGGQPQHF. The CDR3 bases are TGTGCCAGCAGCTTGGAGGGTGGTCAGCCCCAGCATTTT.

This clone was counted between two and nine times. The J gene is TRBJ2-2, the V gene TRBV28; 12 positions agree with TRBD2. Germline V gene sequence: CDR1 MDHEN, CDR2 SYDVKM. V shed 6 bases, J shed 10 bases, and the junction held 6 bases outside the gene matches. The CDR3 totals 14 residues. CDR3 residues: CASSLAGGPEELFF. The CDR3 bases are TGTGCCAGCAGCCTAGCGGGAGGGCCTGAGGAGCTGTTTTTT.

The chain is built from TRBV7-8 and TRBJ1-5, with D unresolved. The CDR3 length is 14 residues. Germline V gene lookup returns CDR1 SGHVS and CDR2 FQNEAQ. V was pared by 1 base and J by 9 bases, with 13 bases between. CDR3 bases: TGTGCCAGCAGCTTAGGCGACATCATAACGCCCCAGCATTTT. Protein product: CASSLGDIITPQHF.

The chain combines TRBV18 with TRBJ2-7; D unresolved. Germline V gene sequence: CDR1 KGHSH, CDR2 LQKENI. Trimming took off 3 bases at V and 5 bases at J, with 11 bases between the two ends. This CDR3 has 13 residues. CDR3: CASSPGLVDEQYF. CDR3 sequence (DNA): TGTGCCAGCTCACCGGGGTTGGTGGACGAGCAGTACTTC.